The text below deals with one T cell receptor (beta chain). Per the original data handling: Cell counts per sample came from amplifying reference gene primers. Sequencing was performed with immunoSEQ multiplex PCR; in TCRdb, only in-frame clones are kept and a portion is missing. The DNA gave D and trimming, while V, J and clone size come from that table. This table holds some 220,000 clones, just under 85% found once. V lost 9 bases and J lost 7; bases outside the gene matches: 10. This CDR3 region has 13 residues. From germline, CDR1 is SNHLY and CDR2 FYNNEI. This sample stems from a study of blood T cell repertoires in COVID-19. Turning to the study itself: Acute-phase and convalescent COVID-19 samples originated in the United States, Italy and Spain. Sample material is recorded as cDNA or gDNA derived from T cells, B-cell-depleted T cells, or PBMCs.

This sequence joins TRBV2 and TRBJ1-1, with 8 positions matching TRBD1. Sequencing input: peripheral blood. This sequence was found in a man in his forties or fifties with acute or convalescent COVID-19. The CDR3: CARGGTGGLEAFF. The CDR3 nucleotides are TGTGCCAGAGGGGGGACAGGAGGCCTTGAAGCTTTCTTT.